The 16 T cell receptor beta chains below all came from one sample that was sequenced in a study of cytomegalovirus exposure and HLA in healthy donors. The PCR ran on 60 Vbeta and 13 Jbeta primers. Assay used: immunoSEQ multiplex PCR; TCRdb lists only in-frame clones, some missing. Seen here are 55,000 to 80,000 clones, around 63% observed once, and the top ten hold about 1.9%. Sequencing input: PBMCs. All receptors derive from a woman aged 25 to 39 in good health and CMV-seronegative.

This chain joins TRBV5-1 and TRBJ2-7; D perhaps matches TRBD2 (5 bases). Trimming removed 4 bases at V and 4 bases at J, with 15 bases between. Germline V gene data show CDR1 as SGHRS and CDR2 as YFSETQ. CDR3 length: 14 amino acids. DNA for the CDR3: TGCGCCAGCAGCAAGGAGGAGGCGGCATACGAGCAGTACTTC. It yields the protein CASSKEEAAYEQYF.

This chain joins TRBV7-8 and TRBJ2-3, with D unclear. V dropped 4 bases and J dropped 0 bases, with 8 bases sitting between them. Germline lookup yields CDR1 SGHVS and CDR2 FQNEAQ. This CDR3 is built from 14 residues. In DNA, the CDR3 is TGTGCCAGCAGCTCCCCTACTAGCACAGATACGCAGTATTTT. Protein product: CASSSPTSTDTQYF.

The genes are TRBV10-3 and TRBJ2-2; D gene ambiguous. The V end was cut by 3 bases, the J end by 6 bases, with 17 bases between. The V gene's germline CDR1 is ENHRY and CDR2 SYGVKD. The CDR3 length is 16 residues. The CDR3 region has the DNA TGTGCCATCAGTGAAGGCGGAGTGGTAGTATCCGGGGAGCTGTTTTTT. The encoded protein is CAISEGGVVVSGELFF.

The rearrangement uses TRBV19 and TRBJ1-1, with D possibly matching TRBD1 (5 bases). The ends were cut back, 3 bases at V and 6 bases at J, with 8 bases in the middle. From germline, CDR1 is LNHDA and CDR2 SQIVND (reference sequence). This CDR3 comprises 12 residues. The CDR3 nucleotides are TGTGCCAGTAGTATCGGGGGTTCTGAAGCTTTCTTT. Translation: CASSIGGSEAFF.

In its sample, this clone was seen a few times. The rearrangement uses TRBV7-9 and TRBJ2-7; D unclear. Germline assignment: CDR1 SEHNR and CDR2 FQNEAQ (reference sequence). V was pared by 4 bases and J by 4 bases, with 5 bases between. The CDR3 runs 11 residues. The CDR3 bases are TGTGCCAGCAGCTCTGAGTACGAGCAGTACTTC. Translated, it gives CASSSEYEQYF. The full variable domain, with the rest looked up from reference TRBV7-9 and TRBJ2-7, is DTGVSQNPRHKITKRGQNVTFRCDPISEHNRLYWYRQTLGQGPEFLTYFQNEAQLEKSRLLSDRFSAERPKGSFSTLEIQRTEQGDSAMYLCASSSEYEQYFGPGTRLTVT.

The chain recombines TRBV6-6 with TRBJ1-1, with D unclear. The CDR3 contains 13 residues. The ends were cut back, 4 bases at V and 10 bases at J, with 16 bases in the middle. Germline values: CDR1 MNHNY, CDR2 SVGAGI (reference sequence). The CDR3 region has the DNA TGTGCCAGCAGTTCCTTCGACCAGGTGGTAGCTTTCTTT. It encodes CASSSFDQVVAFF.

The chain recombines TRBV9 with TRBJ1-2; 7 nucleotides match TRBD1. Germline trimming cut 3 bases from V and 7 bases from J; bases unmatched to any gene: 9. CDR3 length equals 14 residues. Germline values: CDR1 SGDLS, CDR2 YYNGEE. The chain's CDR3 is CASSEDRSFSGYTF. The CDR3 DNA follows: TGTGCCAGCAGCGAGGACAGGAGTTTTTCTGGCTACACCTTC.

The chain has TRBV6-6 and TRBJ1-2; D is perhaps TRBD1 (5 bases). The CDR3 runs 15 residues. Trimming took 6 bases from V and 2 from J, leaving 16 bases between them. Germline CDR1 is MNHNY and CDR2 is SVGAGI (reference sequence). CDR3 DNA sequence: TGTGCCAGCAGCCACAGAGGCAGGGCCAACTATGGCTACACCTTC. This codes for CASSHRGRANYGYTF.

The rearrangement joins TRBV6-5 to TRBJ1-2; TRBD1 matches 9 bases. The CDR3 runs 14 residues. Per the germline V gene, CDR1 is MNHEY and CDR2 is SVGAGI. V dropped 4 bases and J dropped 3; count of bases not matched to a gene: 3. CDR3 coding DNA: TGTGCCAGCAGTTCACAGGGGGCTGACTATGGCTACACCTTC. This encodes CASSSQGADYGYTF.

The chain employs TRBV4-1 and TRBJ1-2; 7 bases match TRBD1. With 8 bases clipped from V and 1 base from J, the junction kept 7 bases outside the gene matches. The CDR3 has 14 residues. The germline V gene encodes CDR1 MGHRA and CDR2 YSYEKL. In DNA, the CDR3 is TGCGCCAGCCGGGACAGCGCTTTTAACTATGGCTACACCTTC. It translates to CASRDSAFNYGYTF.

The rearrangement uses TRBV7-6 and TRBJ1-5, with D tentatively TRBD1 (6 bases). CDR1 is SGHVS, CDR2 FNYEAQ, per germline. V shed 1 base and J shed 2 bases, with 12 bases lying between them. The CDR3 has 16 amino acids. The CDR3 DNA is TGTGCCAGCAGCTTAGGTCCAGGGGCGCGCAATCAGCCCCAGCATTTT. It encodes CASSLGPGARNQPQHF.

The chain is built from TRBV7-8 and TRBJ2-5; maybe TRBD1 (5 bases). V shed 3 bases and J shed 5 bases, with 16 bases lying between them. CDR1 is SGHVS and CDR2 is FQNEAQ in the germline V gene. The CDR3 is 15 residues long. CDR3 protein: CASSFTRQGRETQYF. The CDR3 DNA follows: TGTGCCAGCAGCTTTACCCGGCAGGGCCGGGAGACCCAGTACTTC.

The CDR3 region is CASHTRDTNYGYTF. The CDR3 coding sequence is TGTGCCAGTCATACCCGGGACACTAACTATGGCTACACCTTC. The V call is TRBV6-5, the J call TRBJ1-2; a weak D match, TRBD1 (6 bases). The CDR3 loop spans 14 amino acids. V dropped 9 bases and J dropped 0 bases, with 14 bases sitting between them. The germline V gene encodes CDR1 MNHEY and CDR2 SVGAGI.

This chain uses TRBV5-6 with TRBJ2-7; 7 nucleotides align to TRBD2. Per germline, CDR1 SGHDT and CDR2 YYEEEE. V was clipped by 0 bases and J by 0 bases; unmatched bases: 3. There are 15 residues in the CDR3. The CDR3 loop reads CASSLGGLSSYEQYF. CDR3 bases: TGTGCCAGCAGCTTGGGGGGACTAAGCTCCTACGAGCAGTACTTC. Looking up the rest from reference TRBV5-6 and TRBJ2-7 gives the full variable domain: DAGVTQSPTHLIKTRGQQVTLRCSPKSGHDTVSWYQQALGQGPQFIFQYYEEEERQRGNFPDRFSGHQFPNYSSELNVNALLLGDSALYLCASSLGGLSSYEQYFGPGTRLTVT.

The chain joins TRBV19 to TRBJ2-3; TRBD2 matches at 11 bases. After removal of 3 bases from V and 5 bases from J, the junction contained 1 base not matched to a gene. Germline V CDR1 and CDR2: LNHDA, SQIVND (reference sequence). The CDR3 extends over 14 amino acids. For the CDR3, the DNA is TGTGCCAGTAGTATGGGGACTAGCGGAGATACGCAGTATTTT. This gives the protein CASSMGTSGDTQYF.

This clone was detected only once. This chain uses TRBV19 with TRBJ1-2; 7 bases line up with TRBD1. Looked up from germline, CDR1 is LNHDA and CDR2 is SQIVND (reference sequence). The V gene end was trimmed by 2 bases and the J gene end by 3 bases; junction bases not matched to a gene: 12. The CDR3 consists of 17 residues. As DNA, the CDR3 is TGTGCCAGTAGTATAACGATAACAGGGGCTAAGGACTATGGCTACACCTTC. Its protein product is CASSITITGAKDYGYTF.